The rows below give T cell receptor beta chains drawn from one sample of a study of blood T cell repertoires in COVID-19. Repertoires were generated with immunoSEQ multiplex PCR, while TCRdb's copy carries only in-frame clones and drops some. The data show about 15,000 clones, around 92% seen once. Sample: peripheral blood. The receptors stem from a human donor with active COVID-19. The donor label of this sample is uncertain. Both conserved end residues are part of each CDR3. Each record gives: clone size, J gene, D gene, V gene, CDR3 protein, CDR3 DNA. The D gene is left open where the match is weak. Expanded clones get a size class; other rows say once, few or many, or leave the size out.

once	TRBJ2-3	TRBD2	TRBV5-1	CASSFFLAGPSTDTQYF	TGCGCCAGCAGCTTTTTCTTAGCGGGCCCTAGCACAGATACGCAGTATTTT
-	TRBJ2-2	TRBD2	TRBV5-6	CASSPGLTVWGTGELFF	TGTGCCAGCAGCCCGGGACTAACCGTCTGGGGCACCGGGGAGCTGTTTTTT
-	TRBJ2-7	TRBD2	TRBV7-9	CASSLGGPGLATYEQYF	TGTGCCAGCAGCTTAGGGGGACCGGGACTAGCGACATACGAGCAGTACTTC
-	TRBJ2-3	-	TRBV19	CASSFLGVGGTDTQYF	TGTGCCAGTAGCTTCCTCGGGGTCGGGGGCACAGATACGCAGTATTTT
once	TRBJ2-1	-	TRBV2	CASSDGGKTYNEQFF	TGTGCCAGCAGTGACGGCGGGAAGACCTACAATGAGCAGTTCTTC
-	TRBJ1-5	-	TRBV19	CASSMGGAYNQPQHF	TGTGCCAGTAGTATGGGGGGTGCCTACAATCAGCCCCAGCATTTT
-	TRBJ2-7	-	TRBV7-9	CASSPSSRDSKQYF	TGTGCCAGCAGCCCCTCTAGCCGGGACTCGAAGCAGTACTTC
-	TRBJ2-6	-	TRBV4-3	CASSQDRSSSGANVLTF	TGCGCCAGCAGCCAAGATCGGTCGAGCTCTGGGGCCAACGTCCTGACTTTC
once	TRBJ2-7	-	TRBV11-2	CASSHDRLAYEQYF	TGTGCCAGCAGCCACGACAGACTAGCCTACGAGCAGTACTTC
-	TRBJ2-1	TRBD2	TRBV6-5	CASSPGLAGGNEQFF	TGTGCCAGCAGTCCGGGACTAGCGGGAGGCAATGAGCAGTTCTTC
-	TRBJ1-3	-	TRBV15	CATSRDGSLFSGNTIYF	TGTGCCACCAGCAGAGATGGTAGCTTATTCTCTGGAAACACCATATATTTT
-	TRBJ1-1	-	TRBV2	CASTGNTEAFF	TGTGCCAGCACCGGGAACACTGAAGCTTTCTTT
-	TRBJ1-3	TRBD1	TRBV7-9	CASSHRGPGNTIYF	TGTGCCAGCAGCCACAGGGGACCTGGAAACACCATATATTTT
-	TRBJ2-3	-	TRBV2	CASRLQGGVDTQYF	TGTGCCAGCAGACTTCAAGGGGGGGTAGATACGCAGTATTTT
-	TRBJ2-5	-	TRBV9	CASSARYFETQYF	TGTGCCAGCAGCGCCCGGTACTTCGAGACCCAGTACTTC
once	TRBJ1-2	TRBD1	TRBV5-1	CASSPDRGTGGYTF	TGCGCCAGCAGCCCTGACAGGGGGACGGGTGGCTACACCTTC
-	TRBJ1-6	TRBD1	TRBV2	CASSGTGGMTLHF	TGTGCCAGCAGTGGGACAGGGGGCATGACCCTCCACTTT
-	TRBJ2-7	TRBD1	TRBV29-1	CSVGWDSSYEQYF	TGCAGCGTGGGTTGGGACAGCTCCTACGAGCAGTACTTC
-	TRBJ2-1	TRBD2	TRBV6-5	CASRLPGLAGSEQFF	TGTGCCAGCAGACTACCGGGACTAGCGGGATCAGAGCAGTTCTTC
-	TRBJ2-3	TRBD2	TRBV6-1	CASSEYVAGGRTDTQYF	TGTGCCAGCAGTGAATATGTGGCGGGAGGGCGCACAGATACGCAGTATTTT
-	TRBJ2-1	-	TRBV19	CATGTQVYNEQFF	TGTGCCACCGGGACACAAGTCTACAATGAGCAGTTCTTC
-	TRBJ2-5	-	TRBV20-1	CSAKQGETQYF	TGCAGTGCCAAGCAGGGAGAGACCCAGTACTTC
-	TRBJ2-1	TRBD2	TRBV3-1/TRBV3-2	CASSVGTSWDNEQFF	TGTGCCAGCAGCGTCGGGACTAGTTGGGACAATGAGCAGTTCTTC
-	TRBJ2-2	TRBD2	TRBV5-4	CASSLPGLAGGAGELFF	TGTGCCAGCAGCTTGCCAGGACTAGCGGGGGGGGCCGGGGAGCTGTTTTTT
-	TRBJ2-1	TRBD2	TRBV28	CASSLRFAGGPHNEQFF	TGTGCCAGCAGTTTACGGTTCGCGGGAGGTCCCCACAATGAGCAGTTCTTC
once	TRBJ2-3	TRBD2	TRBV2	CASKLELAGGSTDTQYF	TGTGCCAGCAAATTGGAACTAGCGGGTGGATCCACAGATACGCAGTATTTT
few	TRBJ2-7	TRBD1	TRBV2	CASNRGRPYEQYF	TGTGCCAGCAACAGGGGACGCCCCTACGAGCAGTACTTC
-	TRBJ1-2	TRBD1	TRBV5-6	CASSLQGDWRGYTF	TGTGCCAGCAGCTTGCAGGGGGATTGGCGGGGCTACACCTTC
-	TRBJ2-7	TRBD1	TRBV7-2	CASSKTGGAYEQYF	TGTGCCAGCAGCAAGACAGGGGGCGCGTACGAGCAGTACTTC
-	TRBJ1-1	TRBD1	TRBV7-9	CASSPRQGAFSEAFF	TGTGCCAGCAGCCCTCGACAGGGGGCGTTTTCTGAAGCTTTCTTT
-	TRBJ1-2	-	TRBV19	CASSRGELSYGYTF	TGTGCCAGTAGTAGGGGAGAGCTTTCCTATGGCTACACCTTC
-	TRBJ2-7	-	TRBV29-1	CSVEETRSSYEQYF	TGCAGCGTTGAGGAGACGAGAAGCTCCTACGAGCAGTACTTC
-	TRBJ2-2	-	TRBV10-2	CASIKGANTGELFF	TGCGCCAGCATAAAGGGGGCGAACACCGGGGAGCTGTTTTTT
-	TRBJ1-2	TRBD1	TRBV2	CAWGTAGYGYTF	TGTGCCTGGGGGACAGCTGGTTATGGCTACACCTTC
-	TRBJ1-1	-	TRBV5-1	CASSPTGYTEAFF	TGCGCCAGCTCTCCCACAGGCTACACTGAAGCTTTCTTT
-	TRBJ2-7	TRBD2	TRBV4-3	CASSRRLAADYEQYF	TGCGCCAGCAGTCGGAGACTAGCGGCAGACTACGAGCAGTACTTC
-	TRBJ2-1	-	TRBV11-3	CASSLRGAEQFF	TGTGCCAGCAGCTTACGCGGGGCCGAGCAGTTCTTC
-	TRBJ1-6	-	TRBV18	CASSPSWQGGISYNSPLHF	TGTGCCAGCTCACCATCATGGCAGGGCGGTATCTCCTATAATTCACCCCTCCACTTT
-	TRBJ2-1	TRBD2	TRBV29-1	CSVELAGEWDEQFF	TGCAGCGTTGAACTAGCGGGAGAATGGGATGAGCAGTTCTTC
-	TRBJ1-1	-	TRBV7-9	CASSLVGHAPSQTEAFF	TGTGCCAGCAGCTTGGTGGGCCACGCTCCATCCCAGACTGAAGCTTTCTTT
-	TRBJ1-4	TRBD1	TRBV6-5	CASSYGTATNEKLFF	TGTGCCAGCAGTTACGGGACAGCAACTAATGAAAAACTGTTTTTT
once	TRBJ2-5	TRBD2	TRBV5-3	CARSQGTSGSDRGETQYF	TGTGCCAGAAGCCAAGGGACTAGCGGGAGCGACCGGGGAGAGACCCAGTACTTC
-	TRBJ1-5	-	TRBV9	CASSVTWGGNQPQHF	TGTGCCAGCAGCGTTACTTGGGGGGGCAATCAGCCCCAGCATTTT
-	TRBJ2-5	-	TRBV19	CASSRGQTQETQYF	TGTGCCAGTAGCCGAGGACAAACACAAGAGACCCAGTACTTC
-	TRBJ1-6	-	TRBV6-1	CASSATGDQENSPLHF	TGTGCCAGCAGTGCCACGGGGGACCAGGAGAATTCACCCCTCCACTTT
-	TRBJ1-2	TRBD1	TRBV3-1/TRBV3-2	CASSQEGVYDRDYYGYTF	TGTGCCAGCAGCCAAGAGGGAGTTTACGACAGGGACTACTATGGCTACACCTTC
once	TRBJ2-7	TRBD1	TRBV30	CAWSADRGALYEQYF	TGTGCCTGGAGCGCGGACAGGGGGGCATTATACGAGCAGTACTTC
once	TRBJ1-4	TRBD1	TRBV5-1	CASSPGQGVGNEKLFF	TGCGCCAGCAGCCCGGGACAGGGGGTTGGGAATGAAAAACTGTTTTTT
-	TRBJ1-3	-	TRBV6-5	CASSRQESGNTIYF	TGTGCCAGCAGTAGACAGGAATCTGGAAACACCATATATTTT
-	TRBJ2-2	TRBD1	TRBV5-4	CASSSRDRAKDTGELFF	TGTGCCAGCAGCTCCCGCGACAGGGCGAAGGACACCGGGGAGCTGTTTTTT